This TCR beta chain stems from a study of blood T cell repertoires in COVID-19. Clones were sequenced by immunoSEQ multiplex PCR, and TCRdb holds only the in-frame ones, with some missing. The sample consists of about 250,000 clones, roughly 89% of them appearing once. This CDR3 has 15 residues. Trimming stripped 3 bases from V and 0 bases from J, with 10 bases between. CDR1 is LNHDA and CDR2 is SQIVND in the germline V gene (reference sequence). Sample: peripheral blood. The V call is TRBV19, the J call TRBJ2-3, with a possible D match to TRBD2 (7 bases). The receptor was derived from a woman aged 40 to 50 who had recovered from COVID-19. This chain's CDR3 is CASSIRGGSTDTQYF. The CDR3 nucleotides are TGTGCCAGTAGTATTAGGGGGGGGAGCACAGATACGCAGTATTTT.